These 28 T cell receptor beta chains were all obtained from the same sample, sequenced in a study of CD8+CD57+ T cells in acquired aplastic anemia. Profiling of TCR beta VDJ combinations and CDR3 sequences used genomic DNA as template. From the reads, TCRdb called clonotypes with MiXCR, one entry per CDR3 protein. The sample has about 270,000 distinct CDR3 sequences, 55% to 65% seen once. Sequencing used sorted CD4+, CD8+, or CD8+CD57+ T cells (not recorded which) from PBMCs. The receptors were sampled from a human donor with severe aplastic anemia or a healthy control (not recorded which).

This clonotype was recorded a few times. The chain carries TRBV30 and TRBJ2-2; 9 nucleotides match TRBD1. The CDR3 consists of 17 residues. J gave up 4 bases and V 1 base, and 10 bases lay outside the gene matches. Germline loops: CDR1 GTSNPN, CDR2 SVGIG (reference sequence). CDR3 amino acids: CAWSGTGALFGTGELFF. CDR3 coding DNA: TGTGCCTGGAGTGGGACAGGGGCGTTGTTCGGCACCGGGGAGCTGTTTTTT.

This chain joins TRBV19 and TRBJ2-7, with TRBD2 matching 8 bases. This CDR3 is built from 14 residues. V was pared by 4 bases and J by 5 bases, with 7 bases of the junction left unmatched. Germline V gene lookup returns CDR1 LNHDA and CDR2 SQIVND (reference sequence). This CDR3 is CASSTGGGRDEQYF. CDR3 in DNA: TGTGCCAGTAGTACGGGCGGGGGGCGGGACGAGCAGTACTTC.

This clonotype showed up many times. V usage is TRBV7-9 and J usage is TRBJ1-1; D is possibly TRBD1 (6 bases). The length of the CDR3 is 13 residues. Trimming removed 6 bases at V and 4 bases at J, with 12 bases between. Germline V gene lookup returns CDR1 SEHNR and CDR2 FQNEAQ (reference sequence). The CDR3 sequence: CASSGGRITEAFF. The DNA of the CDR3 is TGTGCCAGCAGTGGGGGCAGGATCACTGAAGCTTTCTTT.

This clonotype has just one count. The CDR3 is CASSLSSVASTDTQYF. CDR3 nucleotides: TGTGCCAGCAGCTTATCCTCAGTGGCTAGCACAGATACGCAGTATTTT. The rearrangement uses TRBV7-6 and TRBJ2-3, with D unresolved. The CDR3 has 16 residues. Germline V gene data show CDR1 as SGHVS and CDR2 as FNYEAQ. V lost 2 bases and J lost 0, with 12 bases in between.

The chain combines TRBV20-1 with TRBJ2-7; D possibly corresponds to TRBD1 (6 bases). Germline CDR1 and CDR2: DFQATT and SNEGSKA (reference sequence). There are 14 residues in the CDR3. V dropped 2 bases and J dropped 0 bases, with 11 bases sitting between them. CDR3 protein: CSARNRASSYEQYF. Written as DNA, the CDR3 is TGCAGTGCTAGAAACAGGGCGAGCTCCTACGAGCAGTACTTC.

Concerning this clonotype: The final CDR3 position lacks the conserved phenylalanine or tryptophan, pointing to a likely read error. The chain carries TRBV19 and TRBJ2-5; D not certain. With 0 bases removed from V and 4 bases from J, the gap between germline ends came to 12 bases. Per germline, CDR1 LNHDA and CDR2 SQIVND (reference sequence). The CDR3 contains 15 residues. The CDR3 protein is CASSIDSGRRETQYL. CDR3 coding DNA: TGTGCCAGTAGTATAGATAGTGGGCGTCGAGAGACCCAGTACCTT.

This clonotype has only a few counts. This chain connects TRBV5-1 to TRBJ1-4, with 7 bases matching TRBD1. With V trimmed by 3 bases and J by 6 bases, 5 bases remained unmatched. This CDR3 has 14 amino acids. Germline V gives CDR1 SGHRS, CDR2 YFSETQ. The CDR3: CASSSTGVDEKLFF. CDR3 DNA: TGCGCCAGCAGCTCAACAGGGGTGGATGAAAAACTGTTTTTT.

This clonotype was counted only a few times. A much bigger clone sits one base away, suggesting this may be a read error. V and J are TRBV12-3 or TRBV12-4 and TRBJ1-1; D gene ambiguous. This CDR3 contains 13 residues. The CDR3 coding sequence is TGTGCCAGCAGTTTGGGAGTGGGCACTGAAGCTTCCTTT. Translation gives CASSLGVGTEASF.

This sequence joins TRBV7-2 and TRBJ2-5; either TRBD1 or TRBD2 may fit D (6 bases each). This CDR3 is built from 13 residues. Germline lookup yields CDR1 SGHTA and CDR2 FQGNSA. V was shortened by 9 bases and J by 4 bases, with 15 bases between the two germline ends. CDR3 in amino acids: CASGRGEGETQYF. The CDR3 bases are TGTGCCAGTGGTAGGGGGGAAGGAGAGACCCAGTACTTC. Variable domain in full (rest from reference TRBV7-2 and TRBJ2-5): GAGVSQSPSNKVTEKGKDVELRCDPISGHTALYWYRQSLGQGLEFLIYFQGNSAPDKSGLPSDRFSAERTGGSVSTLTIQRTQQEDSAVYLCASGRGEGETQYFGPGTRLLVL.

In its sample, this clonotype was seen many times. V is TRBV5-4 and J is TRBJ2-2, with 9 bases aligning to TRBD1. CDR1 SGHNT and CDR2 YYREEE come from the germline V gene (reference sequence). Germline trimming cut 4 bases from V and 6 bases from J; bases unmatched to any gene: 10. The CDR3 consists of 16 residues. CDR3 nucleotides: TGTGCCAGCAGCCCCCCGGGACAGGGAAGGGCCGGGGAGCTGTTTTTT. It specifies CASSPPGQGRAGELFF. Full variable domain (rest looked up from reference TRBV5-4 and TRBJ2-2): ETGVTQSPTHLIKTRGQQVTLRCSSQSGHNTVSWYQQALGQGPQFIFQYYREEENGRGNFPPRFSGLQFPNYSSELNVNALELDDSALYLCASSPPGQGRAGELFFGEGSRLTVL.

The CDR3 DNA reads as TGTGCCAGTAGTACAAGGACAGCCTCCTACGAGCAGTACTTC. It yields the protein CASSTRTASYEQYF. V usage is TRBV19 and J usage is TRBJ2-7, with D perhaps matching TRBD1 (6 bases). V was clipped by 4 bases and J by 0 bases, with 10 bases between them. CDR1 and CDR2 (germline): LNHDA, SQIVND (reference sequence). The CDR3 consists of 14 residues.

Notes on this clonotype: A much larger clone sits a single nucleotide away, making a read error possible. This chain connects TRBV24-1 to TRBJ1-5, with D possibly being TRBD1 (5 bases). CDR1 KGHDR and CDR2 SFDVKD come from the germline V gene. This CDR3 is built from 14 residues. This CDR3 is CASSELQGDQPQHF. Written as DNA, the CDR3 is TGTGCCAGCAGTGAATTGCAGGGAGATCAGCCCCAGCATTTT.

This clonotype was seen a few times. The chain links TRBV11-2 to TRBJ2-5; D possibly corresponds to TRBD2 (5 bases). Germline V gene lookup returns CDR1 SGHAT and CDR2 FQNNGV. CDR3 length equals 14 residues. Deletions cut 4 bases from V and 1 base from J, with 10 bases between. DNA of the CDR3: TGTGCCAGCAGCTCCCTCCGGGGCCAAGAGACCCAGTACTTC. It encodes CASSSLRGQETQYF. The complete variable domain, with remaining parts taken from reference TRBV11-2 and TRBJ2-5, reads EAGVAQSPRYKIIEKRQSVAFWCNPISGHATLYWYQQILGQGPKLLIQFQNNGVVDDSQLPKDRFSAERLKGVDSTLKIQPAKLEDSAVYLCASSSLRGQETQYFGPGTRLLVL.

In its sample, this clonotype was seen once. The chain combines TRBV7-9 with TRBJ2-7; D is unresolved. Germline loops: CDR1 SEHNR, CDR2 FQNEAQ (reference sequence). The ends were cut back, 1 base at V and 2 bases at J, with 9 bases in the middle. The CDR3 is made up of 14 amino acids. The CDR3 region is CASSLGATTYEQYF. CDR3 nucleotide sequence: TGTGCCAGCAGCTTAGGAGCAACCACCTACGAGCAGTACTTC.

This clonotype was seen a few times. The rearrangement joins TRBV7-9 to TRBJ1-5; D is possibly TRBD1 (6 bases). Germline loops: CDR1 SEHNR, CDR2 FQNEAQ (reference sequence). This CDR3 region has 12 residues. Trimming took 1 base from V and 15 from J, leaving 13 bases between them. This chain's CDR3 is CASSLGDMSPHF. In nucleotides, the CDR3 is TGTGCCAGCAGCTTAGGGGACATGTCTCCGCATTTT.

The DNA for the CDR3 is TGTGCCAGTAGTCTAGCGGGAGCGGACATTCAGTACTTC. This sequence encodes CASSLAGADIQYF. This chain joins TRBV19 and TRBJ2-4; the match to TRBD2 covers 10 bases. J lost 8 bases, V lost 5 bases, and 3 bases had no gene match. This CDR3 is built from 13 residues. Per germline, CDR1 LNHDA and CDR2 SQIVND (reference sequence).

This rearrangement joins TRBV19 to TRBJ2-5; D is ambiguous. The germline CDR1 and CDR2 sequences are LNHDA and SQIVND (reference sequence). V was trimmed by 4 bases and J by 4 bases, leaving 10 bases between them. This CDR3 has 13 amino acids. Written as DNA, the CDR3 is TGTGCCAGTAGTAATGGGGATCGAGAGACCCAGTACTTC. It encodes CASSNGDRETQYF. Filled out from reference TRBV19 and TRBJ2-5, the complete variable domain reads DGGITQSPKYLFRKEGQNVTLSCEQNLNHDAMYWYRQDPGQGLRLIYYSQIVNDFQKGDIAEGYSVSREKKESFPLTVTSAQKNPTAFYLCASSNGDRETQYFGPGTRLLVL.

This rearrangement joins TRBV19 to TRBJ2-7; 8 bases align to TRBD1. V was clipped by 5 bases and J by 6 bases; unmatched bases: 12. The CDR3 covers 15 residues. Germline V gene lookup returns CDR1 LNHDA and CDR2 SQIVND (reference sequence). The CDR3 sequence is CASSGTGTGITEQYF. The CDR3 bases are TGTGCCAGTAGTGGAACCGGGACAGGTATTACCGAGCAGTACTTC. The variable domain in full, completed from reference TRBV19 and TRBJ2-7, reads DGGITQSPKYLFRKEGQNVTLSCEQNLNHDAMYWYRQDPGQGLRLIYYSQIVNDFQKGDIAEGYSVSREKKESFPLTVTSAQKNPTAFYLCASSGTGTGITEQYFGPGTRLTVT.

The CDR3 DNA follows: TGTGCCAGCAGCTTAGAGAGGAGGCAGCCCCAGCATTTT. Translation gives CASSLERRQPQHF. The gene calls are TRBV7-6 and TRBJ1-5; D not certain. Per the germline V gene, CDR1 is SGHVS and CDR2 is FNYEAQ. This CDR3 has 13 amino acids. Trimming pared 1 base from V and 7 bases from J, leaving 8 bases between.

Many counts were recorded for this clonotype. The rearrangement links TRBV6-5 to TRBJ1-4; D is unclear. The length of the CDR3 is 15 residues. Trimming took 0 bases from V and 4 from J, leaving 9 bases between them. Per germline, CDR1 MNHEY and CDR2 SVGAGI. Here the CDR3 DNA reads TGTGCCAGCAGTTACTCAGGAGGCGTTAATGAAAAACTGTTTTTT. This codes for CASSYSGGVNEKLFF.

Details on this clonotype: An end of the junction differs from the germline gene, which may be a read error. CDR3 nucleotides: TGCGCCAGCAGCCGAGACGGGTCTACAGGCCTCGACTTC. Translation gives CASSRDGSTGLDF. This chain connects TRBV4-1 to TRBJ2-7; tentatively, D is TRBD1 (5 bases). CDR1 and CDR2 (germline): MGHRA, YSYEKL. This CDR3 has 13 residues.

This clonotype was detected only a few times. The chain carries TRBV29-1 and TRBJ1-3; D call uncertain. The V gene's germline CDR1 is SQVTM and CDR2 ANQGSEA. V dropped 4 bases and J dropped 2 bases, with 6 bases sitting between them. This CDR3 has 12 residues. In nucleotides, the CDR3 is TGCAGCGTTGGCAGTACTGGAAACACCATATATTTT. Its translation is CSVGSTGNTIYF.

CDR3 sequence reads: CASSLGGTQRNEQYF. The CDR3 DNA reads as TGTGCCAGCAGCTTAGGAGGGACCCAGCGTAATGAGCAGTACTTC. The genes are TRBV11-3 and TRBJ2-7; D tentatively fits TRBD1 or TRBD2 (5 bases each). The germline V and J ends were trimmed by 1 base and 7 bases, with 17 bases remaining between them. This CDR3 has 15 residues. Looked up from germline, CDR1 is SGHNT and CDR2 is YENEEA.

V and J are TRBV3-1 and TRBJ2-2; 8 bases are shared with TRBD2. Per germline, CDR1 LGHDT and CDR2 YNNKEL (reference sequence). This CDR3 contains 14 residues. The trim removed 7 bases at V and 6 bases at J, leaving 7 bases unmatched. CDR3 sequence (DNA): TGTGCCAGCATGGGACGGGGGGGCCCCGGGGAGCTGTTTTTT. Protein product: CASMGRGGPGELFF.

The chain uses TRBV20-1 and TRBJ2-5, with TRBD2 as a possible D gene (6 bases). V was pared by 3 bases and J by 3 bases, with 8 bases between. CDR1 is DFQATT and CDR2 is SNEGSKA in the germline V gene (reference sequence). The CDR3 spans 12 residues. Here the CDR3 DNA reads TGCAGTGCTAGCGGGGGAGAAGAGACCCAGTACTTC. This encodes CSASGGEETQYF.

This clonotype has a count of ten or more. The V call is TRBV10-3, the J call TRBJ1-1; 7 positions match TRBD1. The germline V gene has CDR1 ENHRY and CDR2 SYGVKD. V was clipped by 3 bases and J by 1 base; unmatched bases: 5. The CDR3 has 15 amino acids. CDR3 in amino acids: CAISDPRQGNTEAFF. Written as DNA, the CDR3 is TGTGCCATCAGTGACCCCCGACAGGGGAACACTGAAGCTTTCTTT.

Comments on this clonotype: An end of the junction differs from the germline gene, which may be a read error. The rearrangement joins TRBV7-6 to TRBJ2-5; 9 bases map to TRBD1. This CDR3 contains 15 residues. Germline CDR1 reads SGHVS; CDR2 reads FNYEAQ. The CDR3 sequence is CAGRLGGQGLETQYF. CDR3 DNA sequence: TGTGCCGGCAGACTAGGGGGACAGGGTCTAGAGACCCAGTACTTC.

The V call is TRBV29-1, the J call TRBJ2-7; no reliable D call. Germline CDR1 reads SQVTM; CDR2 reads ANQGSEA. This CDR3 has 11 residues. V dropped 4 bases and J dropped 3 bases, with 7 bases sitting between them. The CDR3 DNA is TGCAGCGTTGGACAATTCTACGAGCAGTACTTC. It translates to CSVGQFYEQYF.